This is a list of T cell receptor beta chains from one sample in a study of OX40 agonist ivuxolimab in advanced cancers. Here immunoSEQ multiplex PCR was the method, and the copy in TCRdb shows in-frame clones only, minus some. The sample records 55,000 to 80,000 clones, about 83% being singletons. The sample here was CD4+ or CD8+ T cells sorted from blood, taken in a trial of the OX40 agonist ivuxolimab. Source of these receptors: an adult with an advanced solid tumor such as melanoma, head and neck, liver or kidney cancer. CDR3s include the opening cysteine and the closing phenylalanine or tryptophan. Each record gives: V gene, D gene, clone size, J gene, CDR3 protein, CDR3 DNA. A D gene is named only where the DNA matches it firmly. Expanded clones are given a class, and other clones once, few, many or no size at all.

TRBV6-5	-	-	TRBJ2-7	CASSYLDSEQYF	TGTGCCAGCAGTTACTTGGACAGCGAGCAGTACTTC
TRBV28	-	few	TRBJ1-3	CASKGGGTLYTIYF	TGTGCCAGCAAAGGCGGGGGGACATTGTACACCATATATTTT
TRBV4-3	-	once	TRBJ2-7	CASSQAFEGAPYEQYF	TGCGCCAGCAGCCAAGCGTTTGAGGGTGCGCCCTACGAGCAGTACTTC
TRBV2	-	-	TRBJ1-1	CASSGIMNTEAFF	TGTGCCAGCAGTGGGATTATGAACACTGAAGCTTTCTTT
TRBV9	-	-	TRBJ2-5	CASSVGVLRLETQYF	TGTGCCAGCAGCGTAGGGGTCCTCAGGTTAGAGACCCAGTACTTC
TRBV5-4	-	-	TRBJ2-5	CASSLASVNQETQYF	TGTGCCAGCAGCTTGGCGTCAGTTAATCAAGAGACCCAGTACTTC
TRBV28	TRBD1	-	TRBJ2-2	CASHRGTGELFF	TGTGCCAGCCACAGGGGCACCGGGGAGCTGTTTTTT
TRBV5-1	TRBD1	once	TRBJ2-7	CASSDGTAREQYF	TGCGCCAGCAGCGATGGGACAGCACGCGAGCAGTACTTC
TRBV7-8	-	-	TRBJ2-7	CASSLRQGPYEQYF	TGTGCCAGCAGCTTACGTCAGGGACCCTACGAGCAGTACTTC
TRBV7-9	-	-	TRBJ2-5	CASSIFRGAVQYF	TGTGCCAGCAGCATCTTTCGAGGGGCGGTCCAGTACTTC
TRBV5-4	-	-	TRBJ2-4	CASSPPGGVGKNIQYF	TGTGCCAGCAGCCCACCGGGGGGCGTTGGCAAAAACATTCAGTACTTC
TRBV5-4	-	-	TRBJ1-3	CASSLDGAGNTIYF	TGTGCCAGCAGCTTGGATGGGGCTGGAAACACCATATATTTT
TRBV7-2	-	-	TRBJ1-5	CASSARGDQPQHF	TGTGCCAGCAGCGCCAGGGGTGATCAGCCCCAGCATTTT
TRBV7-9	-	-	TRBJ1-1	CASSLGGRLNTEAFF	TGTGCCAGCAGCTTAGGAGGGCGACTGAACACTGAAGCTTTCTTT
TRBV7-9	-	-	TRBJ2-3	CASSGGATDTQYF	TGTGCCAGCAGCGGGGGGGCCACAGATACGCAGTATTTT
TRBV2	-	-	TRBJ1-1	CASREGMAEAFF	TGTGCCAGCCGGGAGGGAATGGCTGAAGCTTTCTTT
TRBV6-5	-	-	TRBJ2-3	CASRSGPQREYF	TGTGCCAGCAGGTCGGGCCCTCAAAGGGAGTATTTT
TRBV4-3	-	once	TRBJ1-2	CASSQDAGDGYTF	TGCGCCAGCAGCCAAGATGCTGGGGATGGCTACACCTTC
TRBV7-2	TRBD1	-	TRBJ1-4	CASSGQPGQGSQKLFF	TGTGCCAGCAGCGGACAGCCGGGACAGGGCAGTCAAAAACTGTTTTTT
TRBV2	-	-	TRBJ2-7	CASKASLTYEQYF	TGTGCCAGCAAGGCTAGTCTGACCTACGAGCAGTACTTC
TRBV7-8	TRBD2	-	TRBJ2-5	CASSWRRASGDQETQYF	TGTGCCAGCAGCTGGAGGAGGGCTAGCGGGGACCAAGAGACCCAGTACTTC
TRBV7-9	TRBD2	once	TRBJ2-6	CATGRTGANVLTF	TGTGCCACCGGGAGGACTGGGGCCAACGTCCTGACTTTC
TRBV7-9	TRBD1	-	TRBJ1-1	CASSLRQGEAFF	TGTGCCAGCAGCTTACGACAGGGGGAAGCTTTCTTT
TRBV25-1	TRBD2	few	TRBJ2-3	CASGSSGSTDTQYF	TGTGCCAGCGGGTCTAGCGGAAGCACAGATACGCAGTATTTT
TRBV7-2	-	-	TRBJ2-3	CASSLATQLDTQYF	TGTGCCAGCAGCTTAGCGACCCAGCTAGATACGCAGTATTTT
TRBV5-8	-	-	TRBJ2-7	CASSPWSGLPNEQYF	TGTGCCAGCAGCCCGTGGTCGGGACTCCCTAACGAGCAGTACTTC
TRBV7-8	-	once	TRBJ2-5	CASSLELAWETQYF	TGTGCCAGCAGCTTAGAACTAGCTTGGGAGACCCAGTACTTC
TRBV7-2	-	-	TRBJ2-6	CASSLGVFLTF	TGTGCCAGCAGCTTAGGGGTTTTCCTGACTTTC